The 16 T cell receptor beta chains below were found in one sample sequenced in a study of cytomegalovirus exposure and HLA in healthy donors. The data were produced by immunoSEQ multiplex PCR, yet TCRdb's version contains in-frame clones alone and is incomplete. The sample has 120,000 or so clones; approximately 90% are singletons. Sequenced input: PBMCs. The receptors shown here come from a woman between 18 and 30 years old in good health and CMV-seronegative.

The genes are TRBV28 and TRBJ1-4, with 9 bases identical to TRBD1. V was clipped by 5 bases and J by 6 bases; unmatched bases: 4. The germline gives CDR1 MDHEN, CDR2 SYDVKM. There are 14 residues in the CDR3. The CDR3 is CASSGQGNDEKLFF. The CDR3 coding sequence is TGTGCCAGCAGTGGACAGGGGAATGATGAAAAACTGTTTTTT.

V and J are TRBV14 and TRBJ2-3, with 8 nucleotides matching TRBD2. V shed 4 bases, J shed 2 bases, and the junction held 8 bases outside the gene matches. Looked up from germline, CDR1 is SGHDN and CDR2 is FVKESK. The CDR3 spans 16 residues. In DNA, the CDR3 is TGTGCCAGCAGCCCCCCAGGAGCGGGGGCCACAGATACGCAGTATTTT. Translated: CASSPPGAGATDTQYF.

This clone was picked up one time. This chain links TRBV4-1 with TRBJ2-3; 8 bases match TRBD2. With 0 bases clipped from V and 3 bases from J, the junction kept 8 bases outside the gene matches. This CDR3 has 17 amino acids. Germline loops: CDR1 MGHRA, CDR2 YSYEKL. The CDR3 DNA reads as TGCGCCAGCAGCCAAGAGCCCCTAGCGGGCTTAACAGATACGCAGTATTTT. This encodes CASSQEPLAGLTDTQYF.

This chain uses TRBV10-3 with TRBJ1-2; D unresolved. The germline V gene encodes CDR1 ENHRY and CDR2 SYGVKD. This CDR3 region has 13 residues. Trimming took 3 bases from V and 7 from J, leaving 12 bases between them. The CDR3 sequence: CAISERVESGYTF. DNA of the CDR3: TGTGCCATCAGTGAAAGAGTCGAAAGTGGCTACACCTTC.

The rearrangement links TRBV28 to TRBJ2-2, with unresolved D. This CDR3 is built from 11 residues. Trimming took off 8 bases at V and 5 bases at J, with 6 bases between the two ends. Germline assignment: CDR1 MDHEN and CDR2 SYDVKM. Here the CDR3 DNA reads TGTGCCAGCTCCCCGACCGGGGAGCTGTTTTTT. Protein product: CASSPTGELFF.

The V gene is TRBV28, the J gene TRBJ2-2; 8 nucleotides line up with TRBD2. Germline loops: CDR1 MDHEN, CDR2 SYDVKM. CDR3 length: 14 amino acids. V shed 5 bases and J 2 bases; nucleotides not matched to a gene: 1. The CDR3 DNA reads TGTGCCAGCAGTGTAGCGGGAAACACCGGGGAGCTGTTTTTT. Amino acids: CASSVAGNTGELFF.

The J gene is TRBJ2-1, the V gene TRBV9; 9 bases fit TRBD2. V lost 2 bases to trimming and J lost 4 bases; unmatched junction nucleotides: 7. The CDR3 is 16 amino acids. The germline V gene has CDR1 SGDLS and CDR2 YYNGEE. CDR3 nucleotide sequence: TGTGCCAGCAGCGTCATTAGCGGGGGTTCATACAATGAGCAGTTCTTC. Amino acids: CASSVISGGSYNEQFF.

The V and J genes are TRBV5-1 and TRBJ2-3; TRBD2 aligns across 11 bases. CDR1 SGHRS and CDR2 YFSETQ come from the germline V gene. The CDR3 sequence is 17 residues long. With V trimmed by 3 bases and J by 4 bases, 10 bases remained unmatched. CDR3 DNA sequence: TGCGCCAGCAGCTCGAAGACTAGCGGGACGTGGGCAGATACGCAGTATTTT. Amino acids: CASSSKTSGTWADTQYF.

The rearrangement joins TRBV30 to TRBJ1-5; D gene unclear. Trimming cost V 3 bases and J 4 bases, with 10 bases left between them. Per germline, CDR1 GTSNPN and CDR2 SVGIG (reference sequence). CDR3 length: 13 residues. This CDR3 reads CAWSPGANQPQHF. The CDR3 bases are TGTGCCTGGAGCCCGGGAGCAAATCAGCCCCAGCATTTT.

The chain has TRBV20-1 and TRBJ2-5; D is ambiguous. This CDR3 contains 8 residues. CDR1 is DFQATT and CDR2 is SNEGSKA in the germline V gene (reference sequence). The CDR3 reads CRAETQYF. The CDR3, as DNA: TGCAGGGCAGAGACCCAGTACTTC.

The gene calls are TRBV10-3 and TRBJ2-7; D gene ambiguous. This CDR3 has 14 residues. The germline CDR1 and CDR2 sequences are ENHRY and SYGVKD. The V end was cut by 0 bases, the J end by 7 bases, with 13 bases between. The CDR3 nucleotides are TGTGCCATCAGTGAGTCGACGTCAGCGTCTGAGCAGTACTTC. Translating gives CAISESTSASEQYF.

This chain connects TRBV30 to TRBJ2-5; TRBD2 is a possible D gene (7 bases). There are 15 residues in the CDR3. The germline CDR1 and CDR2 sequences are GTSNPN and SVGIG (reference sequence). Trimming removed 0 bases from V and 4 bases from J, with 15 bases in between. The CDR3 loop is CAWSVLRGGGETQYF. CDR3 nucleotide sequence: TGTGCCTGGAGTGTACTGCGGGGAGGGGGAGAGACCCAGTACTTC.

The V and J genes are TRBV16 and TRBJ1-5; D is unresolved. V gave up 4 bases and J gave up 2 bases, with 9 bases separating them. The CDR3 has 14 amino acids. Germline CDR1 and CDR2: KGHSY and FQNENV. The CDR3 DNA sequence: TGTGCCAGCAGCCGGCAGGTTGGCAATCAGCCCCAGCATTTT. Translated, it gives CASSRQVGNQPQHF.

The chain couples TRBV4-1 to TRBJ1-2; D is ambiguous. Germline CDR1 and CDR2: MGHRA and YSYEKL. CDR3 length: 16 amino acids. Trimming shortened V by 2 bases and J by 5 bases, and 18 bases separated the two germline ends. Here the CDR3 DNA reads TGCGCCAGCAGCCAAATCCTTCGGCGGGAGATTTATGGCTACACCTTC. Amino acids: CASSQILRREIYGYTF.

V usage is TRBV9 and J usage is TRBJ1-2; D is unresolved. V lost 4 bases to trimming and J lost 4 bases, with 14 bases between them. Per germline, CDR1 SGDLS and CDR2 YYNGEE. The CDR3 runs to 14 residues. The CDR3 here is CASSPEVESYGYTF. CDR3 bases: TGTGCCAGCAGCCCAGAGGTAGAGAGCTATGGCTACACCTTC.

This chain uses TRBV19 with TRBJ1-2; a weak D match, TRBD1 (5 bases). The germline V gene has CDR1 LNHDA and CDR2 SQIVND (reference sequence). This CDR3 is 14 amino acids long. V was cut by 5 bases and J by 2 bases, with 12 bases left in between. DNA of the CDR3: TGTGCCAGTAGTCCTCGACAGCTCAACTATGGCTACACCTTC. Encoded protein: CASSPRQLNYGYTF.